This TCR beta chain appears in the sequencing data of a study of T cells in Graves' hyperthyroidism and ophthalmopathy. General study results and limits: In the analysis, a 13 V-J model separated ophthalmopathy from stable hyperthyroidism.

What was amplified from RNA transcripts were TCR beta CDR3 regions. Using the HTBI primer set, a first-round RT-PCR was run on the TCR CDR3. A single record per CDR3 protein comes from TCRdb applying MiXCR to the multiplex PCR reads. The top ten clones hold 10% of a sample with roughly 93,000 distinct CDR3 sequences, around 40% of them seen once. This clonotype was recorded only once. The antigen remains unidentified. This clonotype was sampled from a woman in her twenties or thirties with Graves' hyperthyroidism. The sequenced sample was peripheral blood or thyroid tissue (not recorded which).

The CDR3 loop is CSVGQFVNTEAFF. In DNA, the CDR3 is TGCAGCGTGGGACAGTTTGTGAACACTGAAGCTTTCTTT. The chain uses TRBV29-1 and TRBJ1-1; the match to TRBD1 covers 7 bases. CDR3 size: 13 residues. V lost 6 bases, J lost 0 bases, and 4 bases stayed unmatched. The germline V gene encodes CDR1 SQVTM and CDR2 ANQGSEA.